These 9 T cell receptor beta chains came from one sample sequenced in a study of T cells in Graves' hyperthyroidism and ophthalmopathy. Template material for amplifying TCR beta CDR3 regions consisted of RNA transcripts. Using the HTBI primer set, a first-round RT-PCR was run on the TCR CDR3. MiXCR, run by TCRdb on the multiplex PCR reads, gives a single entry per CDR3 protein. The data contain 650,000 to 700,000 distinct CDR3 sequences, 15% to 20% of them seen just once; the ten biggest clones take up 15% to 18%. The source material was blood. The receptors originated from a man aged 50-60 years with Graves' hyperthyroidism.

The chain is built from TRBV7-9 and TRBJ1-1; D is ambiguous. V lost 8 bases and J 0 bases, leaving 4 bases between the germline ends. The CDR3 consists of 11 residues. Germline V gene sequence: CDR1 SEHNR, CDR2 FQNEAQ (reference sequence). CDR3 nucleotide sequence: TGTGCCAGCGCGGTGAACACTGAAGCTTTCTTT. Translating it yields CASAVNTEAFF.

This clonotype was detected a few times. This chain uses TRBV9 with TRBJ2-5, with 9 bases aligning to TRBD1. In germline, CDR1 is SGDLS, CDR2 YYNGEE. The CDR3 length is 14 residues. V lost 4 bases, J lost 5 bases, and 6 bases stayed unmatched. CDR3 nucleotides: TGTGCCAGCAGCCCGGCCGGGACAGGGGAGACCCAGTACTTC. This encodes CASSPAGTGETQYF.

This clonotype was detected only a few times. This chain links TRBV29-1 with TRBJ1-1, with D tentatively TRBD1 (5 bases). V gave up 4 bases and J gave up 1 base, with 7 bases separating them. Looked up from germline, CDR1 is SQVTM and CDR2 is ANQGSEA. This CDR3 region has 12 residues. CDR3 DNA sequence: TGCAGCGTTGGGGGACGGAACACTGAAGCTTTCTTT. Residues: CSVGGRNTEAFF.

This clonotype was seen ten or more times. The chain has TRBV7-9 and TRBJ2-3; TRBD2 agrees at 11 bases. The germline CDR1 and CDR2 sequences are SEHNR and FQNEAQ (reference sequence). The CDR3 consists of 19 residues. V lost 4 bases, J lost 1 base, and 13 bases stayed unmatched. The CDR3 reads CASSYSPLAGERGTDTQYF. CDR3 DNA sequence: TGTGCCAGCAGCTACAGTCCACTAGCGGGAGAACGGGGCACAGATACGCAGTATTTT.

At least ten counts were recorded for this clonotype. The chain is built from TRBV10-3 and TRBJ1-6, with D perhaps TRBD1 (6 bases). Germline CDR1 ENHRY, CDR2 SYGVKD. Trimming took off 5 bases at V and 2 bases at J, with 19 bases between the two ends. This CDR3 is 18 amino acids long. The CDR3 loop reads CAISPIWGQGPYNSPLHF. The CDR3 DNA sequence: TGTGCCATCAGTCCAATATGGGGGCAGGGACCCTATAATTCACCCCTCCACTTT.

This clonotype has a count of ten or more. The CDR3 here is CASSNLAGPGEQYF. CDR3 sequence (DNA): TGTGCCAGCAGCAACCTAGCGGGCCCCGGCGAGCAGTACTTC. J is TRBJ2-7 and V is TRBV3-1, with 8 bases fitting TRBD2. Germline CDR1 LGHDT, CDR2 YNNKEL (reference sequence). This CDR3 is 14 amino acids long. Trimming cost V 5 bases and J 6 bases; bases outside gene matches: 9.

This clonotype was seen repeatedly, ten times or more. DNA for the CDR3: TGTGCCAGCAGCTCGAGACTAGCGGGCCGCTACAATGAGCAGTTCTTC. It specifies CASSSRLAGRYNEQFF. The rearrangement joins TRBV7-9 to TRBJ2-1, with TRBD2 matching over 10 bases. CDR1 is SEHNR, CDR2 FQNEAQ, per germline (reference sequence). Losses at the gene ends were 4 bases for V and 3 bases for J; bases not matched to a gene: 6. The CDR3 has 16 residues.

In its sample, this clonotype was seen many times. The DNA of the CDR3 is TGTGCCAGCAGCGCCCTGTACACAGATACGCAGTATTTT. Amino acids: CASSALYTDTQYF. The chain carries TRBV9 and TRBJ2-3; D uncertain. The germline V gene has CDR1 SGDLS and CDR2 YYNGEE. The CDR3 length is 13 residues. The V gene lost 3 bases and the J gene lost 2 bases, with 7 bases spanning the gap.

This clonotype was recorded at least ten times. The chain is built from TRBV2 and TRBJ1-2; the D gene is possibly TRBD1 (6 bases). The CDR3 sequence is 12 residues long. CDR1 and CDR2 from the germline V gene are SNHLY and FYNNEI. V lost 6 bases, J lost 6 bases, and 11 bases lay in between. The CDR3: CASRGGRDGYTF. CDR3 sequence (DNA): TGTGCCAGCAGAGGGGGTAGGGATGGCTACACCTTC.